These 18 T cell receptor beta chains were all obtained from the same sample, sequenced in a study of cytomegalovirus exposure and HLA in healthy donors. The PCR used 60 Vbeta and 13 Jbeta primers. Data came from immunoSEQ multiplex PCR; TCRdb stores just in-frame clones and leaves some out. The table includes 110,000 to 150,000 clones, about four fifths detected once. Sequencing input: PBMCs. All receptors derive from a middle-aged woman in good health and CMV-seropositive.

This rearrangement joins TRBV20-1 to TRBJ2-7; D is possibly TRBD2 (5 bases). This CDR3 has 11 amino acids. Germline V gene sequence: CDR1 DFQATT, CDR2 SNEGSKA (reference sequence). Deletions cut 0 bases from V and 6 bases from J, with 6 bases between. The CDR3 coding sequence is TGCAGTGCTAGAGATGGGAGCGAGCAGTACTTC. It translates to CSARDGSEQYF.

In DNA form, the CDR3 reads TGTGCCAGCAGCAAGAAGGACAGGGGTTTATACGAGCAGTACTTC. Its translation is CASSKKDRGLYEQYF. The gene calls are TRBV21-1 and TRBJ2-7; the table's D gene call, TRBD1, was not cross checked with the DNA. TRBV21-1 represents a pseudogene. The CDR3 is 15 amino acids.

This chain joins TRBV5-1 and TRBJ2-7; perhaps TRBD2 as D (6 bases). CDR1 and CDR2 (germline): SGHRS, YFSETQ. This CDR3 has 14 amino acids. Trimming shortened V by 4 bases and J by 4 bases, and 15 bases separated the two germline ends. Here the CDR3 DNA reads TGCGCCAGCAGCCCGGGGGATACCCTTTACGAGCAGTACTTC. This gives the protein CASSPGDTLYEQYF. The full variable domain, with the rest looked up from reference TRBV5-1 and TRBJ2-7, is KAGVTQTPRYLIKTRGQQVTLSCSPISGHRSVSWYQQTPGQGLQFLFEYFSETQRNKGNFPGRFSGRQFSNSRSEMNVSTLELGDSALYLCASSPGDTLYEQYFGPGTRLTVT.

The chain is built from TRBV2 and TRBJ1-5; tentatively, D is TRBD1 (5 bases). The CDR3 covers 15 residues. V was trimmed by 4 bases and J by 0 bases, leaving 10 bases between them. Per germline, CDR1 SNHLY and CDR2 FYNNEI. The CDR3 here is CASSVGRASNQPQHF. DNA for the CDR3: TGTGCCAGCAGTGTGGGCAGGGCTAGCAATCAGCCCCAGCATTTT.

The chain's CDR3 is CASSPPSTNQPQHF. CDR3 DNA sequence: TGTGCCAGCTCACCACCCTCCACAAATCAGCCCCAGCATTTT. The chain recombines TRBV18 with TRBJ1-5; D remains unclear. V lost 0 bases to trimming and J lost 4 bases, with 7 bases between them. Germline V gene sequence: CDR1 KGHSH, CDR2 LQKENI. The CDR3 sequence is 14 residues long.

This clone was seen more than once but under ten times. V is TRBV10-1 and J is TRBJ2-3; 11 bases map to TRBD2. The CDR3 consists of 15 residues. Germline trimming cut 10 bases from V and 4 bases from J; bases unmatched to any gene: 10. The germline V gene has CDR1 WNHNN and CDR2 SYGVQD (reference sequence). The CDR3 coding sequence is TGCGCCACCGCGATTACTAGCGGGGGCGCAGATACGCAGTATTTT. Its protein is CATAITSGGADTQYF.

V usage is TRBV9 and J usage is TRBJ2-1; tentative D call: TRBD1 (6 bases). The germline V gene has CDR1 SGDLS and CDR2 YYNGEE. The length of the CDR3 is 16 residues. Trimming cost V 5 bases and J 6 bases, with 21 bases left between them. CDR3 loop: CASRPTSRGPGNEQFF. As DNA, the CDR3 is TGTGCCAGCAGACCCACTTCCAGGGGTCCGGGCAATGAGCAGTTCTTC.

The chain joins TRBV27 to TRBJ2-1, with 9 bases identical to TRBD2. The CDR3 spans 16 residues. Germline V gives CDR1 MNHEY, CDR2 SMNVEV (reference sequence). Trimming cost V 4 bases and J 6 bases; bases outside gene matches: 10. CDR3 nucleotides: TGTGCCAGCAGTTCACCTTTGCGGGAGGGGTCCAATGAGCAGTTCTTC. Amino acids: CASSSPLREGSNEQFF.

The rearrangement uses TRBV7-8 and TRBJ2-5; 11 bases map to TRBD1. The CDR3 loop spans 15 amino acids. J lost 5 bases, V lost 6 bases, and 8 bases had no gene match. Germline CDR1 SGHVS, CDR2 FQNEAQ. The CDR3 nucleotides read TGTGCCAGCAGTCAATCGGACAGGGGGCTGGAGACCCAGTACTTC. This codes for CASSQSDRGLETQYF.

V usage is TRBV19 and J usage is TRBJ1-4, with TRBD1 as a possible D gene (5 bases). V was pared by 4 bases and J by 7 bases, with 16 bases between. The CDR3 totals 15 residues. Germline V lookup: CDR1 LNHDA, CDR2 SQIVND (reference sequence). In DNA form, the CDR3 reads TGTGCCAGTAGTAGACTAGGGGACGGCTCTGAAAAACTGTTTTTT. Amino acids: CASSRLGDGSEKLFF.

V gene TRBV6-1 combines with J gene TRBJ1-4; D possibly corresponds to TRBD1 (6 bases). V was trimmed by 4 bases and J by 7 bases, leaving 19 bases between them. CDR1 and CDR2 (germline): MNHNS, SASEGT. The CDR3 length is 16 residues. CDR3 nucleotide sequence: TGTGCCAGCAGTGCCCCCTACAGGGCAGGGAGTGAAAAACTGTTTTTT. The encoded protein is CASSAPYRAGSEKLFF.

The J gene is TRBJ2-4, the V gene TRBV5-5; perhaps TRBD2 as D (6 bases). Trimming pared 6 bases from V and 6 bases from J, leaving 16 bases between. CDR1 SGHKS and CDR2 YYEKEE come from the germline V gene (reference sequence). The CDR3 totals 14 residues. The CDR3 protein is CASTEVAGLNIQYF. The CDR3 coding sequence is TGTGCCAGCACCGAGGTGGCGGGATTAAACATTCAGTACTTC.

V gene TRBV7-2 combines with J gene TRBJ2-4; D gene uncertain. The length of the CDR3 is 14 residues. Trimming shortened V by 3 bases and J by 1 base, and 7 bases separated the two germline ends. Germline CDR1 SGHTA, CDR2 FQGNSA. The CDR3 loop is CASSFGSAKNIQYF. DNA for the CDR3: TGTGCCAGCAGCTTCGGGTCCGCCAAAAACATTCAGTACTTC.

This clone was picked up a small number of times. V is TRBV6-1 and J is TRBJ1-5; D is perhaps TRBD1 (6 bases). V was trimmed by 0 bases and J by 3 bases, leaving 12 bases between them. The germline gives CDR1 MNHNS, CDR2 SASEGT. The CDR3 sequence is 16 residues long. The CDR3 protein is CASSEAGRGFNQPQHF. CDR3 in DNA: TGTGCCAGCAGTGAAGCAGGCAGGGGATTCAATCAGCCCCAGCATTTT.

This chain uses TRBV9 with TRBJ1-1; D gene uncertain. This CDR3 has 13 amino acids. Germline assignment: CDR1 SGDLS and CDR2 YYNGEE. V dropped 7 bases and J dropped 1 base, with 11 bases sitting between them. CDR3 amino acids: CASSASGNTEAFF. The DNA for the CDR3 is TGTGCCAGCTCAGCGTCGGGGAACACTGAAGCTTTCTTT. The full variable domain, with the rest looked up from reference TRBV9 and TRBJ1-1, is DSGVTQTPKHLITATGQRVTLRCSPRSGDLSVYWYQQSLDQGLQFLIQYYNGEERAKGNILERFSAQQFPDLHSELNLSSLELGDSALYFCASSASGNTEAFFGQGTRLTVV.

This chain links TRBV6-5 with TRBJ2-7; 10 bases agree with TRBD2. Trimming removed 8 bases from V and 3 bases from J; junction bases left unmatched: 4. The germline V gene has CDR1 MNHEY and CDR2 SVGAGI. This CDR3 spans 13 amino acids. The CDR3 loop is CASGTSGNYEQYF. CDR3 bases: TGTGCCAGCGGAACTAGCGGGAACTACGAGCAGTACTTC.

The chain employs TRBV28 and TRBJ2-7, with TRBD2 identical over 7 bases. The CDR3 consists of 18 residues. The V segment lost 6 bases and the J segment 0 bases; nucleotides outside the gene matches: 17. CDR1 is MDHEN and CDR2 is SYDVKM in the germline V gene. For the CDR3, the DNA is TGTGCCAGCAGACCTAATTTGGCGTACGGCGGGAGCTCCTACGAGCAGTACTTC. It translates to CASRPNLAYGGSSYEQYF.

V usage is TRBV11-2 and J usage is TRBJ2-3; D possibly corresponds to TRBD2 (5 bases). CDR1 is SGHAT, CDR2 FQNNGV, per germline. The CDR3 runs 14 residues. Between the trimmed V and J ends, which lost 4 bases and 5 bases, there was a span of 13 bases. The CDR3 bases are TGTGCCAGCAGCTCCTCCAACAGCGGAGATACGCAGTATTTT. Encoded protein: CASSSSNSGDTQYF.